This T cell receptor beta chain stems from a study of vaccination and CD4 T cells after COVID-19. Study in general: The cells were exposed to overlapping spike peptides originating from SARS-CoV-2, HCoV-NL63, HCoV-OC43 and HCoV-229E for stimulation.

Treatment reported: roughly 10-day PBMC culture with coronavirus spike peptide pools or control peptides (ViraFEST assay). For this clonotype: What it recognizes is unknown.

CDR3 length: 14 residues. V was clipped by 4 bases and J by 2 bases, with 11 bases between them. Germline V gene data show CDR1 as LGHDT and CDR2 as YNNKEL (reference sequence). An Oncomine TCR Beta short-read assay was used to sequence the DNA from cultured CD4+ T cells. TCRdb called the PCR reads again in MiXCR, with one record for every CDR3 protein. The sample carries about 4,200 distinct CDR3 sequences, about a quarter recorded once. This clonotype originated in a human donor who had recovered from COVID-19. The chain joins TRBV3-1 to TRBJ1-1; weak D call: TRBD1 (5 bases). The sequenced material came from CD4+ T cells from blood, cultured in vitro. The CDR3 nucleotides read TGTGCCAGCAGCCGTGGGACGGCTAACACTGAAGCTTTCTTT. Translation gives CASSRGTANTEAFF.